Following are 16 T cell receptor beta chains from one sample sequenced in a study of T cell responses to AZD1222 COVID-19 vaccine. Some clones are missing from TCRdb's copy, which holds only in-frame ones; the method was immunoSEQ multiplex PCR. The sample contains more than 140,000 clones, around 91% of which appear only once. Sequenced material: peripheral blood, taken on day 0 of AZD1222 vaccination. The receptors come from an adult in good health.

V is TRBV13 and J is TRBJ2-5; 9 nucleotides agree with TRBD2. Germline V gene lookup returns CDR1 PRHDT and CDR2 FYEKMQ (reference sequence). The ends lost 5 bases at V and 2 bases at J; junction bases unmatched: 6. The CDR3 spans 15 residues. The CDR3 sequence is CASSTRLAEQETQYF. Written as DNA, the CDR3 is TGTGCCAGCAGCACCCGACTAGCGGAACAAGAGACCCAGTACTTC.

This sequence joins TRBV5-1 and TRBJ2-5; 8 nucleotides line up with TRBD2. The CDR3 consists of 17 residues. From germline, CDR1 is SGHRS and CDR2 YFSETQ. Unmatched junction bases numbered 14, after V lost 0 bases and J lost 7 bases. CDR3 sequence reads: CASSLEGSGTFGGTQYF. Written as DNA, the CDR3 is TGCGCCAGCAGCTTGGAGGGTAGCGGGACCTTCGGGGGGACCCAGTACTTC. The variable domain in full, with the rest retrieved from reference TRBV5-1 and TRBJ2-5, is KAGVTQTPRYLIKTRGQQVTLSCSPISGHRSVSWYQQTPGQGLQFLFEYFSETQRNKGNFPGRFSGRQFSNSRSEMNVSTLELGDSALYLCASSLEGSGTFGGTQYFGPGTRLLVL.

This clone was seen once. The chain links TRBV7-9 to TRBJ2-3; 7 positions match TRBD1. The germline V gene encodes CDR1 SEHNR and CDR2 FQNEAQ (reference sequence). This CDR3 is built from 15 residues. V gave up 2 bases and J gave up 4 bases; unmatched junction bases: 6. The CDR3 region has the DNA TGTGCCAGCAGCTTACTGGGACAGCAACCAGATACGCAGTATTTT. This codes for CASSLLGQQPDTQYF.

The chain joins TRBV28 to TRBJ2-5, with a possible D match to TRBD2 (5 bases). V was trimmed by 3 bases and J by 5 bases, leaving 31 bases between them. Germline V lookup: CDR1 MDHEN, CDR2 SYDVKM. The CDR3 loop spans 20 amino acids. The CDR3 here is CASSFPIDVYDRGHWETQYF. CDR3 sequence (DNA): TGTGCCAGCAGTTTCCCCATTGACGTTTATGACCGAGGGCATTGGGAGACCCAGTACTTC. The full variable domain, completed using reference TRBV28 and TRBJ2-5, is DVKVTQSSRYLVKRTGEKVFLECVQDMDHENMFWYRQDPGLGLRLIYFSYDVKMKEKGDIPEGYSVSREKKERFSLILESASTNQTSMYLCASSFPIDVYDRGHWETQYFGPGTRLLVL.

This chain joins TRBV11-2 and TRBJ2-3, with TRBD1 as a possible D gene (5 bases). The CDR3 length is 14 residues. Germline CDR1 is SGHAT and CDR2 is FQNNGV. Deletions cut 5 bases from V and 4 bases from J, with 13 bases between. CDR3: CASSPNWGSDTQYF. The CDR3, as DNA: TGTGCCAGCAGCCCCAACTGGGGCTCAGATACGCAGTATTTT.

J is TRBJ2-1 and V is TRBV4-1, with 11 bases aligning to TRBD2. The V and J ends lost 3 bases and 6 bases, in that order; junction bases with no gene match: 10. Per germline, CDR1 MGHRA and CDR2 YSYEKL. This CDR3 region has 17 residues. The CDR3 loop is CASSQAQTSGSPNEQFF. Written as DNA, the CDR3 is TGCGCCAGCAGCCAGGCCCAAACTAGCGGGAGTCCCAATGAGCAGTTCTTC.

V gene TRBV4-1 combines with J gene TRBJ2-2; D not resolved. Germline CDR1 and CDR2: MGHRA and YSYEKL. This CDR3 contains 15 residues. With 3 bases removed from V and 7 bases from J, the gap between germline ends came to 15 bases. CDR3 loop: CASSQQGWGGGELFF. The CDR3 DNA reads TGCGCCAGCAGCCAGCAAGGGTGGGGTGGCGGGGAGCTGTTTTTT.

This clone was seen a single time. The V and J genes are TRBV12-3 or TRBV12-4 and TRBJ1-2; D unclear. V was trimmed by 9 bases and J by 4 bases, leaving 9 bases between them. The CDR3 is 11 amino acids. CDR3 in amino acids: CASLDGYGYTF. In nucleotides, the CDR3 is TGTGCCAGTCTGGACGGCTATGGCTACACCTTC.

The gene calls are TRBV18 and TRBJ2-5; 11 bases align to TRBD1. This CDR3 contains 15 residues. CDR1 and CDR2 from the germline V gene are KGHSH and LQKENI. J was trimmed by 2 bases and V by 4 bases; bases with no gene match: 3. The CDR3 spells CASSQDRGPQETQYF. The CDR3 region has the DNA TGTGCCAGCTCACAGGACAGGGGGCCACAAGAGACCCAGTACTTC. The whole variable domain, remainder taken from reference TRBV18 and TRBJ2-5, is NAGVMQNPRHLVRRRGQEARLRCSPMKGHSHVYWYRQLPEEGLKFMVYLQKENIIDESGMPKERFSAEFPKEGPSILRIQQVVRGDSAAYFCASSQDRGPQETQYFGPGTRLLVL.

The rearrangement links TRBV6-5 to TRBJ1-2; maybe TRBD1 (5 bases). From germline, CDR1 is MNHEY and CDR2 SVGAGI. This CDR3 comprises 15 residues. Trimming shortened V by 2 bases and J by 5 bases, and 15 bases separated the two germline ends. This CDR3 is CASSYRAGEIYGYTF. CDR3 DNA: TGTGCCAGCAGTTACAGGGCGGGGGAGATTTATGGCTACACCTTC.

This chain's CDR3 is CASRDPRGNEKLFF. CDR3 coding DNA: TGTGCCAGCAGGGACCCCAGGGGTAATGAAAAACTGTTTTTT. This chain uses TRBV7-9 with TRBJ1-4, with D maybe TRBD1 (6 bases). The germline gives CDR1 SEHNR, CDR2 FQNEAQ (reference sequence). The CDR3 sequence is 14 residues long. V was clipped by 6 bases and J by 4 bases, with 12 bases between them. Using reference TRBV7-9 and TRBJ1-4 for the parts outside the CDR3, the full variable domain is DTGVSQNPRHKITKRGQNVTFRCDPISEHNRLYWYRQTLGQGPEFLTYFQNEAQLEKSRLLSDRFSAERPKGSFSTLEIQRTEQGDSAMYLCASRDPRGNEKLFFGSGTQLSVL.

V is TRBV7-2 and J is TRBJ2-1; no clear D gene. V shed 2 bases and J shed 5 bases, with 7 bases lying between them. Germline CDR1 SGHTA, CDR2 FQGNSA. This CDR3 has 13 amino acids. CDR3 residues: CASSLNPDNEQFF. For the CDR3, the DNA is TGTGCCAGCAGCTTAAACCCAGACAATGAGCAGTTCTTC.

This chain links TRBV7-8 with TRBJ2-7; the match to TRBD2 covers 8 bases. The CDR3 runs to 15 residues. Germline V CDR1 and CDR2: SGHVS, FQNEAQ. With 1 base clipped from V and 5 bases from J, the junction kept 7 bases outside the gene matches. The CDR3 sequence is CASSLGGGLVDEQYF. As DNA, the CDR3 is TGTGCCAGCAGCTTAGGCGGGGGGTTAGTGGACGAGCAGTACTTC.

The genes are TRBV18 and TRBJ2-5, with a possible D match to TRBD2 (5 bases). The V and J ends lost 3 bases and 4 bases respectively, with 15 bases between them. The CDR3 is made up of 15 amino acids. CDR1 and CDR2 from the germline V gene are KGHSH and LQKENI. CDR3 region: CASSPPAPGIETQYF. The CDR3 bases are TGTGCCAGCTCACCCCCCGCCCCCGGGATAGAGACCCAGTACTTC.

CDR3 in DNA: TGTGCCAGCTGTCCCCGGACGCCGAGCACAGATACGCAGTATTTT. Amino acid sequence: CASCPRTPSTDTQYF. The chain uses TRBV27 and TRBJ2-3; no clear D. Looked up from germline, CDR1 is MNHEY and CDR2 is SMNVEV (reference sequence). This CDR3 has 15 amino acids. Trimming pared 8 bases from V and 0 bases from J, leaving 15 bases between.

A few counts support this clone. This chain uses TRBV5-4 with TRBJ1-5; 8 nucleotides match TRBD1. The CDR3 consists of 17 residues. V lost 2 bases, J lost 1 base, and 8 bases stayed unmatched. Germline V CDR1 and CDR2: SGHNT, YYREEE (reference sequence). The CDR3, as DNA: TGTGCCAGCAGCTTTCGCGCAGGGGGCTTGAGCAATCAGCCCCAGCATTTT. Translation gives CASSFRAGGLSNQPQHF.